The 6 T cell receptor beta chains listed next were all sequenced from one sample in a study of T cell responses to AZD1222 COVID-19 vaccine. Generated by immunoSEQ multiplex PCR, the TCRdb table keeps only in-frame clones and is missing some. The sample includes 150,000 to 200,000 clones, approximately 93% of them seen just once. Material: peripheral blood, obtained on day 0 of AZD1222 vaccination. The receptors originated from an adult in good health.

The rearrangement joins TRBV27 to TRBJ1-6; 8 nucleotides line up with TRBD1. CDR1 and CDR2 (germline): MNHEY, SMNVEV (reference sequence). Unmatched junction bases numbered 6, after V lost 4 bases and J lost 10 bases. The CDR3 runs to 14 residues. The CDR3 here is CASSYGQGSSPLHF. DNA for the CDR3: TGTGCCAGCAGTTACGGACAGGGTAGCTCACCCCTCCACTTT.

The V call is TRBV3-1 (or the pseudogene TRBV3-2), the J call TRBJ2-5; D possibly corresponds to TRBD1 (6 bases). The CDR3 has 17 amino acids. The V gene lost 4 bases and the J gene lost 4 bases, with 22 bases spanning the gap. The V gene's germline CDR1 is LGHDT and CDR2 YNNKEL (reference sequence). CDR3 loop: CASSPTGWLGGGETQYF. The CDR3 DNA reads TGTGCCAGCAGCCCTACTGGTTGGCTTGGGGGCGGAGAGACCCAGTACTTC.

The V gene is TRBV5-8, the J gene TRBJ2-7; D is possibly TRBD1 (6 bases). Germline CDR1 SGHTS, CDR2 YDEGEE. Between the trimmed V and J ends, which lost 4 bases and 7 bases, there was a span of 15 bases. The CDR3 is 13 residues long. This CDR3 is CASSPTRGREQYF. DNA of the CDR3: TGTGCCAGCAGCCCGACCAGGGGTCGAGAGCAGTACTTC.

J is TRBJ2-7 and V is TRBV7-9, with 7 bases lining up with TRBD1. This CDR3 region has 18 residues. Germline V lookup: CDR1 SEHNR, CDR2 FQNEAQ (reference sequence). V lost 7 bases, J lost 5 bases, and 23 bases stayed unmatched. The CDR3 here is CASIAVGERRGRGHEQYF. The CDR3 DNA follows: TGTGCCAGCATCGCTGTGGGGGAGCGTAGGGGGCGCGGGCACGAGCAGTACTTC.

This chain connects TRBV11-3 to TRBJ2-7, with D possibly TRBD2 on 6 matching bases. This CDR3 region has 13 residues. V was clipped by 5 bases and J by 0 bases, with 8 bases between them. The germline V gene encodes CDR1 SGHNT and CDR2 YENEEA. The CDR3 protein is CASSAGGSYEQYF. The CDR3 region has the DNA TGTGCCAGCAGCGCCGGGGGCTCCTACGAGCAGTACTTC.

This chain connects TRBV5-1 to TRBJ2-7, with 10 bases fitting TRBD2. Trimming took 4 bases from V and 0 from J; bases not matched to a gene: 4. Germline V gene lookup returns CDR1 SGHRS and CDR2 YFSETQ. The CDR3 totals 15 residues. CDR3 DNA sequence: TGCGCCAGCAGCCTTAGCGGGGGGAACTCCTACGAGCAGTACTTC. Its protein product is CASSLSGGNSYEQYF.